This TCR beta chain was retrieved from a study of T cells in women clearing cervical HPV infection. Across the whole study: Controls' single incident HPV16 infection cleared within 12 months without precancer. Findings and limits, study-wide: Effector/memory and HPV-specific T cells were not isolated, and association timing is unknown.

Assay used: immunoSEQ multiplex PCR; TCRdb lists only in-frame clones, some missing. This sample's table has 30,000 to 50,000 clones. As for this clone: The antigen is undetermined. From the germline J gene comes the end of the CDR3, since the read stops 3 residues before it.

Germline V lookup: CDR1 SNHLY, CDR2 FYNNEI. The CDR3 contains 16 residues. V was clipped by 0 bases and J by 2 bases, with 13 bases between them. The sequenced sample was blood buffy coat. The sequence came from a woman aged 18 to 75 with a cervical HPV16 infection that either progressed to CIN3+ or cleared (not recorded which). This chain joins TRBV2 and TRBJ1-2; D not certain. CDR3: CASSEARGSLNYGYTF. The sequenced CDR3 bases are TGTGCCAGCAGTGAAGCGCGGGGTTCGCTAAACTATGGC.